This T cell receptor (beta chain) stems from a study of cytomegalovirus exposure and HLA in healthy donors. Researchers ran the PCR with 60 Vbeta and 13 Jbeta primers. The assay was immunoSEQ multiplex PCR, and TCRdb's table has in-frame clones only and misses some. The table lists about 130,000 clones, approximately 80% of them singletons. The CDR3 consists of 14 residues. Germline V gives CDR1 SQVTM, CDR2 ANQGSEA. V was pared by 0 bases and J by 5 bases, with 13 bases between. The receptor was derived from a woman aged 40 to 50 in good health and CMV-seropositive. The chain has TRBV29-1 and TRBJ2-5, with D hard to call. The sample taken for sequencing was PBMCs. CDR3 amino acids: CSVEDRPDEETQYF. DNA of the CDR3: TGCAGCGTTGAAGATCGCCCTGATGAGGAGACCCAGTACTTC.